This T cell receptor (beta chain) was found in a study of blood T cell repertoires in COVID-19. Sequencing was performed with immunoSEQ multiplex PCR; in TCRdb, only in-frame clones are kept and a portion is missing. The data hold 250,000 to 300,000 clones, with around 88% observed a single time. Deletions cut 1 base from V and 3 bases from J, with 16 bases between. The CDR3 runs 15 residues. Looked up from germline, CDR1 is GTSNPN and CDR2 is SVGIG (reference sequence). This chain links TRBV30 with TRBJ2-7, with TRBD2 as a possible D gene (6 bases). This clonotype originated in a woman in her twenties or thirties who had recovered from COVID-19. Sequencing used peripheral blood. CDR3 in amino acids: CAWSGEQRVYYEQYF. The CDR3 nucleotides read TGTGCCTGGAGTGGGGAGCAGCGGGTTTACTACGAGCAGTACTTC.